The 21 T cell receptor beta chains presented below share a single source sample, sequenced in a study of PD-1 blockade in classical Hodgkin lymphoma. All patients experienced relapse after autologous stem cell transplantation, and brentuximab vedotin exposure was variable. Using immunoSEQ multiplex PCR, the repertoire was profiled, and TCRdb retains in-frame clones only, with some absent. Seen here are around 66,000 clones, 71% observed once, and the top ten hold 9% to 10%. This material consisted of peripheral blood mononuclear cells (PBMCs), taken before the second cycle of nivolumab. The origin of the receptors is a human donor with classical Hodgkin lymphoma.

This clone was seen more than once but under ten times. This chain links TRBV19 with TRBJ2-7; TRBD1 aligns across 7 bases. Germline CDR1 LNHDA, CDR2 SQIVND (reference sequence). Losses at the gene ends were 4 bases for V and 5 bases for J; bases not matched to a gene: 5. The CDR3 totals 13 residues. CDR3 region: CASSSSGTDEQYF. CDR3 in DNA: TGTGCCAGTAGTAGCTCCGGGACAGACGAGCAGTACTTC. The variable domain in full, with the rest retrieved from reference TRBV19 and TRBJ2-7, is DGGITQSPKYLFRKEGQNVTLSCEQNLNHDAMYWYRQDPGQGLRLIYYSQIVNDFQKGDIAEGYSVSREKKESFPLTVTSAQKNPTAFYLCASSSSGTDEQYFGPGTRLTVT.

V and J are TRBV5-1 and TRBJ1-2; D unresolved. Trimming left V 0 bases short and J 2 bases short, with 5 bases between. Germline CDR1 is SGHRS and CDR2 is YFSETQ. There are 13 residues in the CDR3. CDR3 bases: TGCGCCAGCAGCTTGGAGGCCAACTATGGCTACACCTTC. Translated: CASSLEANYGYTF.

The CDR3 here is CASSLYGTAHSEQYF. CDR3 coding DNA: TGTGCCAGCAGTTTATACGGGACAGCCCATTCCGAGCAGTACTTC. The V call is TRBV27, the J call TRBJ2-7; 7 bases are a match to TRBD1. The V and J ends lost 1 base and 6 bases, in that order; junction bases with no gene match: 9. This CDR3 is 15 amino acids long. The germline V gene encodes CDR1 MNHEY and CDR2 SMNVEV (reference sequence).

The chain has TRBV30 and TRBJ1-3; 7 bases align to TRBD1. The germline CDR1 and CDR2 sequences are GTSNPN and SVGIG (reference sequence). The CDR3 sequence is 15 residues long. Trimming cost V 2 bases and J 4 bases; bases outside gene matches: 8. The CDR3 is CAWSFKGARGNTIYF. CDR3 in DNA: TGTGCCTGGAGTTTCAAGGGGGCGCGAGGAAACACCATATATTTT.

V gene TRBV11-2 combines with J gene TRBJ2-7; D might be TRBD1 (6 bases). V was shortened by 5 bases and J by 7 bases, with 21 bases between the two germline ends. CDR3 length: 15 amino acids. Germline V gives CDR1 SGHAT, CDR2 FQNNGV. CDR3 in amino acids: CASSPGAGAEGEQYF. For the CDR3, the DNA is TGTGCCAGCAGCCCAGGGGCAGGGGCCGAGGGGGAGCAGTACTTC.

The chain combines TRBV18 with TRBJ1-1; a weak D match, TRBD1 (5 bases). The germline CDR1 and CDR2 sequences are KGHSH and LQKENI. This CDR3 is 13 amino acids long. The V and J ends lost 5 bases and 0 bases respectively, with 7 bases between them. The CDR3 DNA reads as TGTGCCAGCTCAGAGGGGCTGAACACTGAAGCTTTCTTT. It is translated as CASSEGLNTEAFF.

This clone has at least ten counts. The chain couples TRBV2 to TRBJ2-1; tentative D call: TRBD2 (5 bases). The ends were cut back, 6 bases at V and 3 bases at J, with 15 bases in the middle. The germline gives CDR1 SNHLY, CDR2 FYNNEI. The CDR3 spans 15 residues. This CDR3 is CASREDFSFYNEQFF. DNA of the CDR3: TGTGCCAGCAGGGAGGACTTCTCCTTCTACAATGAGCAGTTCTTC.

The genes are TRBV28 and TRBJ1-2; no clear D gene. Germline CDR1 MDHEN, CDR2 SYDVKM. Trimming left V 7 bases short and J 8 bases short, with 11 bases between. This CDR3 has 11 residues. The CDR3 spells CASTGFNGYTF. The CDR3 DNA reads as TGTGCCAGCACAGGTTTCAACGGCTACACCTTC.

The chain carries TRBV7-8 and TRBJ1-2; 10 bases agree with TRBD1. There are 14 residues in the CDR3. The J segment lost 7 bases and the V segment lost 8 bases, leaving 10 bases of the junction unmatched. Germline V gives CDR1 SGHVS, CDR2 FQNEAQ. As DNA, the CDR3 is TGTGCCAGCGCGGGGACAGGGGAAAGTGGTGGCTACACCTTC. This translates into CASAGTGESGGYTF.

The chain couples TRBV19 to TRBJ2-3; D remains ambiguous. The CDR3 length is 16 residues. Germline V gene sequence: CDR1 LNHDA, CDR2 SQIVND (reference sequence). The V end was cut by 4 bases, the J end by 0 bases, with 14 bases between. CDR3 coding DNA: TGTGCCAGTAGTACCCCCCTCTCCTCTAGCACAGATACGCAGTATTTT. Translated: CASSTPLSSSTDTQYF.

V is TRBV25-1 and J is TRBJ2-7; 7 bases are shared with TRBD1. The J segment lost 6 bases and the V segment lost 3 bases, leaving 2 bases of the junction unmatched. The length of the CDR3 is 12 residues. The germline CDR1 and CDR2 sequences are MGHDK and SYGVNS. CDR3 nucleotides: TGTGCCAGCAGTGAGGGGACAGTCGAGCAGTACTTC. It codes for CASSEGTVEQYF.

This CDR3 is CASSYPRGQGNPNTEAFF. In DNA form, the CDR3 reads TGTGCCAGCAGCTATCCTAGGGGACAGGGCAATCCGAACACTGAAGCTTTCTTT. V is TRBV5-5 and J is TRBJ1-1; 9 bases match TRBD1. The CDR3 has 18 residues. Per germline, CDR1 SGHKS and CDR2 YYEKEE (reference sequence). V trimming: 3 bases; J trimming: 1 base; junction bases outside the gene matches: 13. Supplemented by reference TRBV5-5 and TRBJ1-1, the full variable domain reads DAGVTQSPTHLIKTRGQQVTLRCSPISGHKSVSWYQQVLGQGPQFIFQYYEKEERGRGNFPDRFSARQFPNYSSELNVNALLLGDSALYLCASSYPRGQGNPNTEAFFGQGTRLTVV.

CDR3 region: CASSRDGNIQYF. The CDR3 DNA follows: TGTGCCAGCAGCAGGGACGGTAACATTCAGTACTTC. The chain carries TRBV9 and TRBJ2-4; D tentatively reads TRBD1 or TRBD2 (5 bases each). From germline, CDR1 is SGDLS and CDR2 YYNGEE. The V gene lost 4 bases and the J gene lost 7 bases, with 9 bases spanning the gap. This CDR3 comprises 12 residues.

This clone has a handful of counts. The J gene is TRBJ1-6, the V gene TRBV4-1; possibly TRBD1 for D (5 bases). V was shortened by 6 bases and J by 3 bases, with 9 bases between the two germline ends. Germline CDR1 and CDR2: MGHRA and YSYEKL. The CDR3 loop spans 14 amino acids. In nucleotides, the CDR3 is TGCGCCAGCAGGCCAGGGAGCTATAATTCACCCCTCCACTTT. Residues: CASRPGSYNSPLHF.

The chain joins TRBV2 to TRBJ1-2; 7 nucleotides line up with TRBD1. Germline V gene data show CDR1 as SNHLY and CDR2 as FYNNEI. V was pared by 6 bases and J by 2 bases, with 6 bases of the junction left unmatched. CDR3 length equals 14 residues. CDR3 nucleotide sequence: TGTGCCAGCAGCCCTACGACAGGGAACTATGGCTACACCTTC. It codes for CASSPTTGNYGYTF.

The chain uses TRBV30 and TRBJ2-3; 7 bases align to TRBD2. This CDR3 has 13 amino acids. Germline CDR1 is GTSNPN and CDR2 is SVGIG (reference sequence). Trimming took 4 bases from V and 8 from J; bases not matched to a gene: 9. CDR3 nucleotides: TGTGCCTGGAACGGGGGAGGGCCGTCTACGCAGTATTTT. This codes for CAWNGGGPSTQYF. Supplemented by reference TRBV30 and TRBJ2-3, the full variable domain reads SQTIHQWPATLVQPVGSPLSLECTVEGTSNPNLYWYRQAAGRGLQLLFYSVGIGQISSEVPQNLSASRPQDRQFILSSKKLLLSDSGFYLCAWNGGGPSTQYFGPGTRLTVL.

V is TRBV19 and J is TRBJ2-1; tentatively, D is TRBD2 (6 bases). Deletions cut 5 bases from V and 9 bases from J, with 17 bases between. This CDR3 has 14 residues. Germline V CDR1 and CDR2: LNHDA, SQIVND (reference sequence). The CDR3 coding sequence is TGTGCCAGTAGTCTCGGACCAGACGGGGGTGAGCAGTTCTTC. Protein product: CASSLGPDGGEQFF.

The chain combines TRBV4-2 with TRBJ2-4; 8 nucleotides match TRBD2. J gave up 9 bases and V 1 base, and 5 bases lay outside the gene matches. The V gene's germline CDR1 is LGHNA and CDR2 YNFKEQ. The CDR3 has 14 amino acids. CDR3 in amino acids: CASSQAGGLGIQYF. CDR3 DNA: TGTGCCAGCAGCCAAGCGGGGGGGCTGGGCATTCAGTACTTC.

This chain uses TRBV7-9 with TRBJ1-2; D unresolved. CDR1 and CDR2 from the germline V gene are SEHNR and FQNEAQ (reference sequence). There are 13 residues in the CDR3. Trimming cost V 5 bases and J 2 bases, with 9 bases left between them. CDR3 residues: CASSPIENYGYTF. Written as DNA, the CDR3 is TGTGCCAGCAGCCCGATAGAGAACTATGGCTACACCTTC.

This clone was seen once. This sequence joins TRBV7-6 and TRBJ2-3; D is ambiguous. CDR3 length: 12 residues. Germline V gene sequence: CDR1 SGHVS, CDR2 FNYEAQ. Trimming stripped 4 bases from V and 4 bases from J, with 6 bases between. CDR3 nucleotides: TGTGCCAGCAGCTCCCAGTCAGATACGCAGTATTTT. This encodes CASSSQSDTQYF. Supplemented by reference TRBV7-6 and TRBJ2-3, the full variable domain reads GAGVSQSPRYKVTKRGQDVALRCDPISGHVSLYWYRQALGQGPEFLTYFNYEAQQDKSGLPNDRFSAERPEGSISTLTIQRTEQRDSAMYRCASSSQSDTQYFGPGTRLTVL.

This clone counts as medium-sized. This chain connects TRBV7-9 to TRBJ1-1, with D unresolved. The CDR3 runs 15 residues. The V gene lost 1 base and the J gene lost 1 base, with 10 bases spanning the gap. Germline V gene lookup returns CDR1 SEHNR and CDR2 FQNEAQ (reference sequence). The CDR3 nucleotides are TGTGCCAGCAGCTTAGTTACGGGTTCGAACACTGAAGCTTTCTTT. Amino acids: CASSLVTGSNTEAFF.